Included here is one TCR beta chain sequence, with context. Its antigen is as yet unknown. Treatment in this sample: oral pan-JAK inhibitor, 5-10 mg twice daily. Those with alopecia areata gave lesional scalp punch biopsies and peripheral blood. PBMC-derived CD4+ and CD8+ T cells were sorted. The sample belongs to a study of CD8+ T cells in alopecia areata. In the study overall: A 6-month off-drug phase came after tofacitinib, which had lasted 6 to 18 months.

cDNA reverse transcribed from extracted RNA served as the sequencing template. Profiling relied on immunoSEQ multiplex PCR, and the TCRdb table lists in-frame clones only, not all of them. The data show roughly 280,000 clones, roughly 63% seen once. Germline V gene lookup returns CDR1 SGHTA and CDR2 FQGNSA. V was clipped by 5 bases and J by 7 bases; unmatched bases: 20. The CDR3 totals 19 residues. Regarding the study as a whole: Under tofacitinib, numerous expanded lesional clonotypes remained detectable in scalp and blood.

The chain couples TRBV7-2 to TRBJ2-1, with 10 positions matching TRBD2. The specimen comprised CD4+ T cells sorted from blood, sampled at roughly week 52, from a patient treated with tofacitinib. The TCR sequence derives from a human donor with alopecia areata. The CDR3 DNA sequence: TGTGCCAGCAGCCGAACGGGACTAGCGAATAGGGCAATCGCGAATGAGCAGTTCTTC. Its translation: CASSRTGLANRAIANEQFF.